This T cell receptor (beta chain) stems from a study of post-analysis software for immune sequencing data. Study findings and constraints: Significantly decreased normalized Chao1 diversity was recorded for multiple sclerosis patients relative to controls. Samples sharing a preparation batch grouped tightly together when assessed by F measure. Four or five TRBV segments (TRBV5-6, TRBV5-1 and TRBV20-1 among them) occurred more frequently in patients than in controls.

This clonotype came up a few times. What it binds is unknown. Included in the TCR beta cDNA libraries were unique molecular identifiers. Around 500,000 cDNA molecules were obtained from 1 to 10 million T cells. TCRdb itself ran the PCR reads through MiXCR, one entry per CDR3 protein. The sample yields about 540,000 distinct CDR3 sequences, 34% seen once. The CDR3 runs to 16 residues. V lost 8 bases, J lost 4 bases, and 17 bases stayed unmatched. CDR1 is WNHNN and CDR2 is SYGVQD in the germline V gene (reference sequence). This chain uses TRBV10-1 with TRBJ2-7; TRBD2 agrees at 7 bases. Sequenced sample: blood. This sequence originates from a girl under 18 with multiple sclerosis. In nucleotides, the CDR3 is TGCGCCAGCTCACGAGGGAGGGCCTCCAGCCTATACGAGCAGTACTTC. Amino acids: CASSRGRASSLYEQYF.